One T cell receptor beta chain is described in this entry. The sample comes from a study of blood T cell repertoires in COVID-19. At the level of the study: Collection of acute and convalescent COVID-19 samples took place in the United States, Italy and Spain. PBMCs, B-cell-depleted T cells, or T cells were the source of the cDNA or gDNA that made up the material.

Source study methods: Estimates of nucleated cell counts were drawn from the amplification of reference gene primers. The protocol was immunoSEQ multiplex PCR, while the TCRdb copy is restricted to in-frame clones and leaves out a portion. V, J and clone size were drawn from that table, and D and trimming were deduced from the DNA. The sample lists about 200,000 clones, more than 70% occurring once. From germline, CDR1 is MNHNY and CDR2 SVGAGI (reference sequence). V was pared by 6 bases and J by 10 bases, with 3 bases of the junction left unmatched. The CDR3 covers 12 residues. The receptor was isolated from a man younger than 35 with active or convalescent COVID-19. The chain uses TRBV6-6 and TRBJ2-1, with 10 bases fitting TRBD2. The sample taken for sequencing was peripheral blood. The DNA of the CDR3 is TGTGCCAGCAGCAAACTAGCGGGAGAGCAGTTCTTC. The encoded protein is CASSKLAGEQFF.